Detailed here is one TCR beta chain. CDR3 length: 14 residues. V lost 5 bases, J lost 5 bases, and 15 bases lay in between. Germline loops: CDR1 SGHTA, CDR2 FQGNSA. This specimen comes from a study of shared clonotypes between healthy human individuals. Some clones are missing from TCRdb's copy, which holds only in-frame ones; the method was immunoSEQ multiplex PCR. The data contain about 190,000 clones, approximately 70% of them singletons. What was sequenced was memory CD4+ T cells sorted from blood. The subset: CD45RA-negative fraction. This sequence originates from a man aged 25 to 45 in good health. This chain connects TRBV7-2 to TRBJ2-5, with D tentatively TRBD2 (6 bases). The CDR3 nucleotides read TGTGCCAGCAGCCCGTTCGCGGGACGGGAGACCCAGTACTTC. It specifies CASSPFAGRETQYF.